Each of the 23 T cell receptor beta chains below was sequenced from the same sample in a study of beta chain features in type 1 diabetes. The entirety of the isolated RNA underwent reverse transcription, so expressed TCRB transcripts were sequenced. This table comes from immunoSEQ multiplex PCR, and its TCRdb copy is limited to in-frame clones, with some not included. This table holds 300,000 to 400,000 clones, approximately 11% found once. The sample was naive CD4+ T cells from blood. Every receptor here comes from a woman aged 30 to 39 in good health.

This clone was counted a few times. CDR3 amino acids: CASSYGGTDTQYF. CDR3 in DNA: TGTGCCAGCAGCTACGGGGGCACAGATACGCAGTATTTT. This chain joins TRBV7-2 and TRBJ2-3; possibly TRBD2 for D (5 bases). V dropped 4 bases and J dropped 1 base, with 6 bases sitting between them. The CDR3 is 13 amino acids. From germline, CDR1 is SGHTA and CDR2 FQGNSA.

Only a few counts were recorded for this clone. V usage is TRBV7-2 and J usage is TRBJ2-5; D is undetermined. The germline V and J ends were trimmed by 2 bases and 7 bases, with 14 bases remaining between them. CDR1 is SGHTA, CDR2 FQGNSA, per germline. CDR3 length equals 14 residues. As DNA, the CDR3 is TGTGCCAGCAGCTTAACCTCACGCCCGGGGACCCAGTACTTC. This translates into CASSLTSRPGTQYF.

The J gene is TRBJ2-5, the V gene TRBV9; the match to TRBD2 covers 11 bases. Germline-derived CDR1 and CDR2 are SGDLS and YYNGEE. The CDR3 sequence is 16 residues long. Unmatched junction bases numbered 6, after V lost 4 bases and J lost 1 base. CDR3 region: CASSPAGTSGQETQYF. The CDR3 DNA follows: TGTGCCAGCAGCCCCGCCGGGACTAGCGGCCAAGAGACCCAGTACTTC. Based on the CDR3 plus reference TRBV9 and TRBJ2-5, the full variable domain is DSGVTQTPKHLITATGQRVTLRCSPRSGDLSVYWYQQSLDQGLQFLIQYYNGEERAKGNILERFSAQQFPDLHSELNLSSLELGDSALYFCASSPAGTSGQETQYFGPGTRLLVL.

As for this clone: Distinct nucleotide sequences in the sample also encode this CDR3. V gene TRBV9 combines with J gene TRBJ2-7; 9 bases are a match to TRBD2. This CDR3 comprises 14 residues. Germline V gives CDR1 SGDLS, CDR2 YYNGEE. Trimming cost V 4 bases and J 2 bases; bases outside gene matches: 4. This chain's CDR3 is CASSPGTSPYEQYF. The CDR3, as DNA: TGTGCCAGCAGCCCCGGGACTAGCCCCTACGAGCAGTACTTC.

The chain uses TRBV7-2 and TRBJ1-2; TRBD1 aligns across 8 bases. The J segment lost 1 base and the V segment lost 10 bases, leaving 8 bases of the junction unmatched. Germline V gives CDR1 SGHTA, CDR2 FQGNSA. The length of the CDR3 is 14 residues. Here the CDR3 reads CAIRGRGINYGYTF. CDR3 coding DNA: TGTGCCATCAGGGGGCGCGGGATTAACTATGGCTACACCTTC.

V usage is TRBV7-2 and J usage is TRBJ1-2, with 9 nucleotides matching TRBD1. V lost 1 base and J lost 8; bases outside the gene matches: 5. Germline CDR1 SGHTA, CDR2 FQGNSA. CDR3 length equals 14 residues. The CDR3 coding sequence is TGTGCCAGCAGCTTAGACAGGGGGCTCGGGGGCTACACCTTC. Its translation is CASSLDRGLGGYTF.

This clone was detected a few times. This chain joins TRBV27 and TRBJ1-1; perhaps TRBD1 as D (5 bases). The CDR3 consists of 15 residues. From germline, CDR1 is MNHEY and CDR2 SMNVEV (reference sequence). Between the trimmed V and J ends, which lost 2 bases and 3 bases, there was a span of 13 bases. As DNA, the CDR3 is TGTGCCAGCAGTTTACAGGGCCCCACCCACACTGAAGCTTTCTTT. As protein: CASSLQGPTHTEAFF.

This clone occurred many times. The V gene is TRBV29-1, the J gene TRBJ2-5; TRBD1 is a possible D gene (5 bases). Germline assignment: CDR1 SQVTM and CDR2 ANQGSEA. The V end lost 7 bases, the J end lost 4 bases, and 13 bases lay between the germline ends. This CDR3 is built from 12 residues. The DNA for the CDR3 is TGCAGCGCCACAGGAGCGCGAGAGACCCAGTACTTC. Protein sequence: CSATGARETQYF.

In its sample, this clone was seen a few times. The chain carries TRBV4-2 and TRBJ2-2; 8 bases are shared with TRBD2. Germline CDR1 LGHNA, CDR2 YNFKEQ. The CDR3 spans 17 residues. J lost 3 bases, V lost 1 base, and 7 bases had no gene match. The CDR3 here is CASSQVMASGYTGELFF. The CDR3 DNA follows: TGTGCCAGCAGCCAAGTGATGGCTAGCGGGTACACCGGGGAGCTGTTTTTT.

This clone has more than one count but fewer than ten. The CDR3 coding sequence is TGTGCCAGCAGTTTATCCCTCTTCCCGGGACAAGACTATGGCTACACCTTC. Translation: CASSLSLFPGQDYGYTF. The rearrangement uses TRBV27 and TRBJ1-2, with D perhaps TRBD1 (6 bases). Trimming took off 0 bases at V and 3 bases at J, with 17 bases between the two ends. The germline CDR1 and CDR2 sequences are MNHEY and SMNVEV (reference sequence). This CDR3 region has 17 residues.

There are a few counts of this clone. The chain employs TRBV10-3 and TRBJ1-2; D possibly corresponds to TRBD1 (6 bases). This CDR3 region has 13 residues. Per the germline V gene, CDR1 is ENHRY and CDR2 is SYGVKD. The V end was cut by 7 bases, the J end by 2 bases, with 11 bases between. CDR3 bases: TGTGCCATCACGCCGGGACACAACTATGGCTACACCTTC. Translating it yields CAITPGHNYGYTF.

This chain connects TRBV5-1 to TRBJ2-1, with TRBD2 matching 8 bases. CDR3 length: 15 amino acids. V lost 0 bases to trimming and J lost 6 bases; unmatched junction nucleotides: 5. Germline CDR1 SGHRS, CDR2 YFSETQ. The CDR3 coding sequence is TGCGCCAGCAGCTTGGTCGCGGGAGGTCTCAATGAGCAGTTCTTC. The encoded protein is CASSLVAGGLNEQFF.

The rearrangement joins TRBV20-1 to TRBJ2-1; D unresolved. The length of the CDR3 is 10 residues. V lost 5 bases, J lost 9 bases, and 8 bases lay in between. Germline values: CDR1 DFQATT, CDR2 SNEGSKA (reference sequence). The CDR3 DNA is TGCAGTGCTCCTAAACTTGAGCAGTTCTTC. This codes for CSAPKLEQFF.

This chain connects TRBV15 to TRBJ1-5, with a weak D call TRBD1 (5 bases). V gave up 0 bases and J gave up 0 bases, with 12 bases separating them. The CDR3 is made up of 17 amino acids. Looked up from germline, CDR1 is LNHNV and CDR2 is YYDKDF (reference sequence). CDR3 in DNA: TGTGCCACCAGCAGAGATACAGGAGGGTATAGCAATCAGCCCCAGCATTTT. Translated, it gives CATSRDTGGYSNQPQHF.

This clone was recorded a few times. This chain joins TRBV7-9 and TRBJ2-5; the D gene is possibly TRBD2 (5 bases). This CDR3 has 13 amino acids. V was pared by 5 bases and J by 7 bases, with 14 bases between. CDR1 and CDR2 (germline): SEHNR, FQNEAQ (reference sequence). CDR3 coding DNA: TGTGCCAGCAGCCCGGACTCCGTGGGGACCCAGTACTTC. It encodes CASSPDSVGTQYF.

A few counts support this clone. V and J are TRBV28 and TRBJ2-7; TRBD2 is a possible D gene (5 bases). The CDR3 covers 15 residues. V dropped 3 bases and J dropped 4 bases, with 16 bases sitting between them. The V gene's germline CDR1 is MDHEN and CDR2 SYDVKM. CDR3 sequence reads: CASSFPPGLGYEQYF. For the CDR3, the DNA is TGTGCCAGCAGTTTCCCCCCCGGACTTGGATACGAGCAGTACTTC.

This clone was seen more than once but under ten times. This chain uses TRBV7-9 with TRBJ2-4; D gene unclear. Trimming shortened V by 2 bases and J by 10 bases, and 9 bases separated the two germline ends. There are 12 residues in the CDR3. The germline V gene encodes CDR1 SEHNR and CDR2 FQNEAQ (reference sequence). This CDR3 is CASSLLAQIQYF. CDR3 in DNA: TGTGCCAGCAGCTTATTGGCTCAGATTCAGTACTTC.

The chain employs TRBV18 and TRBJ2-4; a possible D gene is TRBD2 (6 bases). Germline CDR1 KGHSH, CDR2 LQKENI. Trimming removed 2 bases from V and 4 bases from J, with 12 bases in between. The CDR3 extends over 15 amino acids. In DNA, the CDR3 is TGTGCCAGCTCACCAGGGTTGGAGGGAAAAAACATTCAGTACTTC. It codes for CASSPGLEGKNIQYF.

The sample holds a few counts of this clone. The genes are TRBV6-5 and TRBJ2-1; D possibly corresponds to TRBD2 (6 bases). Deletions cut 0 bases from V and 7 bases from J, with 16 bases between. The CDR3 consists of 16 residues. Per the germline V gene, CDR1 is MNHEY and CDR2 is SVGAGI. The CDR3 here is CASSYSGTGVLNEQFF. For the CDR3, the DNA is TGTGCCAGCAGTTACTCCGGGACGGGAGTACTAAATGAGCAGTTCTTC.

About this clone itself: Other DNA sequences from this sample encode an identical CDR3 as well. The chain links TRBV7-2 to TRBJ2-3, with D possibly being TRBD2 (5 bases). V lost 4 bases, J lost 0 bases, and 8 bases lay in between. The CDR3 is made up of 14 amino acids. CDR1 and CDR2 from the germline V gene are SGHTA and FQGNSA. The CDR3 nucleotides read TGTGCCAGCAGCTCTGGACTCAGCACAGATACGCAGTATTTT. Translating it yields CASSSGLSTDTQYF.

This clone was detected a few times. The chain recombines TRBV30 with TRBJ2-3; TRBD2 matches at 14 bases. The CDR3 spans 17 residues. V gave up 2 bases and J gave up 1 base; unmatched junction bases: 5. Germline V CDR1 and CDR2: GTSNPN, SVGIG (reference sequence). CDR3 protein: CAWSSGLAGGRTDTQYF. CDR3 bases: TGTGCCTGGAGTTCCGGACTAGCGGGAGGCCGCACAGATACGCAGTATTTT.

This clone showed up just a few times. The chain joins TRBV7-3 to TRBJ2-7; maybe TRBD2 (6 bases). CDR1 and CDR2 (germline): SGHTA, FQGTGA. Trimming shortened V by 1 base and J by 3 bases, and 13 bases separated the two germline ends. CDR3 length: 15 amino acids. The CDR3 DNA reads TGTGCCAGCAGCTTAAGTGGGGGGAGAGTCTACGAGCAGTACTTC. This encodes CASSLSGGRVYEQYF.

This clone has a handful of counts. The CDR3 protein is CAWSSGQYPGLGKTEAFF. CDR3 DNA sequence: TGTGCCTGGAGTTCTGGACAGTACCCTGGTTTAGGTAAAACTGAAGCTTTCTTT. The chain carries TRBV30 and TRBJ1-1, with a possible D match to TRBD1 (6 bases). Trimming shortened V by 2 bases and J by 5 bases, and 27 bases separated the two germline ends. Germline V gives CDR1 GTSNPN, CDR2 SVGIG (reference sequence). The CDR3 contains 18 residues. Drawing the rest from reference TRBV30 and TRBJ1-1, the complete variable domain is SQTIHQWPATLVQPVGSPLSLECTVEGTSNPNLYWYRQAAGRGLQLLFYSVGIGQISSEVPQNLSASRPQDRQFILSSKKLLLSDSGFYLCAWSSGQYPGLGKTEAFFGQGTRLTVV.